The source of this TCR beta chain is a study of blood T cells in healthy people across ages. Study-wide context: Per two T cells, template switching captured roughly one barcoded beta molecule.

CDR3 length: 16 amino acids. Germline CDR1 and CDR2: MDHEN and SYDVKM. The use of a sample-barcoded 5' primer and a J-beta primer mix characterized a second PCR of roughly 7 to 12 cycles. TCRdb re-called the 5' RACE reads through MiXCR, storing one row per CDR3 protein. In the table there are 650,000 to 1,000,000 distinct CDR3 sequences, about 42% of which are singletons. The donors, aged 6 to 90, were healthy Caucasians from Russia. At least 7 million PBMCs were isolated per sample. Per sample, extraction of total RNA gave at least 5.5 micrograms in every case. As to this clonotype: Compared with germline, one end of the junction differs, possibly owing to a read error.

The source of this sequence is a man aged 80 or over in good health. Sample: blood. The J gene is TRBJ1-6, the V gene TRBV28; D perhaps matches TRBD1 (6 bases). This chain's CDR3 is CASSSQGLTYNSPLHF. The CDR3, as DNA: TGTGCCAGCAGTTCACAGGGACTCACCTACAATTCACCCCTCCACTTT.